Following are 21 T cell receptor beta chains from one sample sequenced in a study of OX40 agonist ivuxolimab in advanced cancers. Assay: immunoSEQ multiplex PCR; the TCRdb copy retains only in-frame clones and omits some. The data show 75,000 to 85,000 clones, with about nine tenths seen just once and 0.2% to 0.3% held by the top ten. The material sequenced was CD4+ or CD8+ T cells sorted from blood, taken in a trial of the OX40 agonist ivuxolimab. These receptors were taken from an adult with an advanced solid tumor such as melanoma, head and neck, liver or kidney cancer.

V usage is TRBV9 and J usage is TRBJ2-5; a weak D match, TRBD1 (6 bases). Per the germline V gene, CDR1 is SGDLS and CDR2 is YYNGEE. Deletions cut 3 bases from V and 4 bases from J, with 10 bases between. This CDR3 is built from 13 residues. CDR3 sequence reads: CASSGWTAETQYF. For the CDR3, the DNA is TGTGCCAGCAGCGGTTGGACAGCAGAGACCCAGTACTTC.

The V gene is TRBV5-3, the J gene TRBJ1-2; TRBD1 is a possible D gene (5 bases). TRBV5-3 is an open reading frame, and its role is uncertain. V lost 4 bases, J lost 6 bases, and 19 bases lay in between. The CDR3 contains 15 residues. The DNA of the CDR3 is TGTGCCAGAAGCGACCCTTCCGGGGGTTCTGATGGCTACACCTTC. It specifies CARSDPSGGSDGYTF.

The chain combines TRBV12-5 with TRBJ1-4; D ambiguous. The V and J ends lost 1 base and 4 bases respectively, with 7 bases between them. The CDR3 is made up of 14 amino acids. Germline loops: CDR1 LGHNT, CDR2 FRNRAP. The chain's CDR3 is CASGLGPNNEKLFF. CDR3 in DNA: TGTGCTAGTGGTTTGGGACCGAATAATGAAAAACTGTTTTTT.

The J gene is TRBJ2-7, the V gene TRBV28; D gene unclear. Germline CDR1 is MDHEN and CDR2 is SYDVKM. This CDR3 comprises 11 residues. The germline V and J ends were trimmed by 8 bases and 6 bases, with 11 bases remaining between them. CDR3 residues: CASRETGEQYF. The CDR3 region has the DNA TGTGCCAGCCGAGAGACCGGCGAGCAGTACTTC.

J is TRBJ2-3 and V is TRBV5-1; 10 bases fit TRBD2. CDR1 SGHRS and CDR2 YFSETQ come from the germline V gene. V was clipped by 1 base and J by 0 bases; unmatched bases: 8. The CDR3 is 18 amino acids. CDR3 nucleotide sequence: TGCGCCAGCAGCTTGACTAGCGGGATGCATACTAGCACAGATACGCAGTATTTT. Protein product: CASSLTSGMHTSTDTQYF.

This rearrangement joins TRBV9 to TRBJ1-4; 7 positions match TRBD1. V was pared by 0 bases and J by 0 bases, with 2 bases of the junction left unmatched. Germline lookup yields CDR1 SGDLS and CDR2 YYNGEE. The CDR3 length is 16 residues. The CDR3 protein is CASSVGTGATNEKLFF. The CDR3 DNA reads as TGTGCCAGCAGCGTAGGGACAGGAGCAACTAATGAAAAACTGTTTTTT. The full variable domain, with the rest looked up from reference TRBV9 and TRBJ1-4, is DSGVTQTPKHLITATGQRVTLRCSPRSGDLSVYWYQQSLDQGLQFLIQYYNGEERAKGNILERFSAQQFPDLHSELNLSSLELGDSALYFCASSVGTGATNEKLFFGSGTQLSVL.

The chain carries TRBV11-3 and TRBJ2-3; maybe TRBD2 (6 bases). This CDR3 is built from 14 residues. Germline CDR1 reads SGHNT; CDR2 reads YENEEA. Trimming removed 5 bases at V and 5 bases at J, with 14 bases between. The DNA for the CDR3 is TGTGCCAGCAGCATTAGCGGACCCGGAGATACGCAGTATTTT. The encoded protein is CASSISGPGDTQYF.

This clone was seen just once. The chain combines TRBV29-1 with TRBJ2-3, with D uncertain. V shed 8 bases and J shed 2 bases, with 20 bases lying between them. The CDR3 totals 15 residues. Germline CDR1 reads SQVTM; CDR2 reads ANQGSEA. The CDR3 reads CSMRTQYEFTDTQYF. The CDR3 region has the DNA TGCAGCATGCGGACCCAATACGAGTTCACAGATACGCAGTATTTT.

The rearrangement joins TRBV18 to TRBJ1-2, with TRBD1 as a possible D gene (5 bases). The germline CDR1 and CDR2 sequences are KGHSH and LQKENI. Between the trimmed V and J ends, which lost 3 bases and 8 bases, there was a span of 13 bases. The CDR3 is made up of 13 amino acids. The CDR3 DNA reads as TGTGCCAGCTCACCGGGACGCTCCGAAGGCTACACCTTC. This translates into CASSPGRSEGYTF. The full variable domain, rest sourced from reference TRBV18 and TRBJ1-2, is NAGVMQNPRHLVRRRGQEARLRCSPMKGHSHVYWYRQLPEEGLKFMVYLQKENIIDESGMPKERFSAEFPKEGPSILRIQQVVRGDSAAYFCASSPGRSEGYTFGSGTRLTVV.

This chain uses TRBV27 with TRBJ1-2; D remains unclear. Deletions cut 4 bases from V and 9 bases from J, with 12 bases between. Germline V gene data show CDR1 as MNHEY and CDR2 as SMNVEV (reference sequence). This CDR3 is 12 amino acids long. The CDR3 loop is CASSSRPGSYTF. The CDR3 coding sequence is TGTGCCAGCAGTTCGAGGCCCGGGAGCTACACCTTC.

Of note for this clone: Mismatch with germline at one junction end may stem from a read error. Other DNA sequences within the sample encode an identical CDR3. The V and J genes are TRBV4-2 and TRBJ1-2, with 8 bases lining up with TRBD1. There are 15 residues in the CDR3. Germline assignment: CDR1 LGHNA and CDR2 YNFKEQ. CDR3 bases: TGTGCCAGCAGAGACTCAGGGGGCGCTAACTATGGCTATACCTTC. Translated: CASRDSGGANYGYTF.

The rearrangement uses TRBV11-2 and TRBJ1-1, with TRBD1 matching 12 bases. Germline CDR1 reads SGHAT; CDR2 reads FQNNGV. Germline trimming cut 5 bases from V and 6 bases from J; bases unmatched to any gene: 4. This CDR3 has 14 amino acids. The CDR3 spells CASSQGQGASEAFF. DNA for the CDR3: TGTGCCAGCAGCCAGGGACAGGGGGCTTCTGAAGCTTTCTTT.

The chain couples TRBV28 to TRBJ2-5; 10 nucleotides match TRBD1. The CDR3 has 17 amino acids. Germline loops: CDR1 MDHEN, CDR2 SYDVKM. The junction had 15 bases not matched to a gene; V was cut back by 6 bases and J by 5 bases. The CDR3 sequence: CASRGEVRDRGVETQYF. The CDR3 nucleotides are TGTGCCAGCAGGGGGGAAGTCCGGGACAGGGGAGTGGAGACCCAGTACTTC.

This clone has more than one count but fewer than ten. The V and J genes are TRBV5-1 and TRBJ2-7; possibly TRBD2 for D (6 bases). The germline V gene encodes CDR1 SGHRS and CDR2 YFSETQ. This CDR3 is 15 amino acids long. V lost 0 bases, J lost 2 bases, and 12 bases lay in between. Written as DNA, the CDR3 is TGCGCCAGCAGCTTGGTGAGACTAGAAGCCTACGAGCAGTACTTC. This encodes CASSLVRLEAYEQYF.

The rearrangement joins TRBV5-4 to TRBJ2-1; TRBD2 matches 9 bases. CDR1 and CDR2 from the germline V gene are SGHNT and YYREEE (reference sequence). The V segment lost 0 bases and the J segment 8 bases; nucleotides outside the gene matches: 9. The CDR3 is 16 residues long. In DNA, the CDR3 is TGTGCCAGCAGCTTGGGTTCTAGCGGGGTTGGGGATGAGCAGTTCTTC. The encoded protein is CASSLGSSGVGDEQFF.

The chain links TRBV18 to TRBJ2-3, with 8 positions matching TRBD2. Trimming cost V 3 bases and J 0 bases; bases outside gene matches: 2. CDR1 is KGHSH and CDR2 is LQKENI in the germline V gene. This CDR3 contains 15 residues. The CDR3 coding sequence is TGTGCCAGCTCACCGATAGCGGGAAGCACAGATACGCAGTATTTT. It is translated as CASSPIAGSTDTQYF.

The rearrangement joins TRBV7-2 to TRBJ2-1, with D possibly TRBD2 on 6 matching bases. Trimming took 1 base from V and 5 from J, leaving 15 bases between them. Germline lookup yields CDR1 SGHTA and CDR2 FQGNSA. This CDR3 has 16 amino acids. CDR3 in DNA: TGTGCCAGCAGCTTAGATCATGCGGGAACAAACAATGAGCAGTTCTTC. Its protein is CASSLDHAGTNNEQFF.

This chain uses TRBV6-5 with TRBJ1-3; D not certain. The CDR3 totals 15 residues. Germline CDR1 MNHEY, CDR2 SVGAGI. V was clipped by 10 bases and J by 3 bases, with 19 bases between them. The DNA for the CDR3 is TGTGCCACCTCCCCCTTAATAACCCTTGGAAACACCATATATTTT. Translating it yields CATSPLITLGNTIYF.

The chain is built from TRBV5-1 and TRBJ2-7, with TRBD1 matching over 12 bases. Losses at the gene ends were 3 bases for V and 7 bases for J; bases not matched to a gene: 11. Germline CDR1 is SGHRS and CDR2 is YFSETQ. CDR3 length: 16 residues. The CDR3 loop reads CASSSHLGQGAREQYF. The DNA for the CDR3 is TGCGCCAGCAGCTCTCACCTGGGACAGGGGGCAAGAGAGCAGTACTTC.

In DNA, the CDR3 is TGTGCCAGCAGCACAGCCCTAGCGGTCACAGATACGCAGTATTTT. As protein: CASSTALAVTDTQYF. This rearrangement joins TRBV5-4 to TRBJ2-3, with TRBD2 identical over 7 bases. The CDR3 is 15 residues long. CDR1 SGHNT and CDR2 YYREEE come from the germline V gene (reference sequence). Trimming cost V 4 bases and J 2 bases; bases outside gene matches: 7.

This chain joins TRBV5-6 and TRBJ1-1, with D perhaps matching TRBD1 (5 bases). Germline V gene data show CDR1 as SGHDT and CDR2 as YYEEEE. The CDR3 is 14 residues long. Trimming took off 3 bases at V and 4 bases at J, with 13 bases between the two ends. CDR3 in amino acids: CASSWGRGTTEAFF. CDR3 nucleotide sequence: TGTGCCAGCAGCTGGGGGAGAGGGACCACTGAAGCTTTCTTT.